The rows below give T cell receptor beta chains drawn from one sample of a study of cytomegalovirus exposure and HLA in healthy donors. Clones were sequenced by immunoSEQ multiplex PCR, and TCRdb holds only the in-frame ones, with some missing. The sample yields under 200,000 clones, around 75% seen once. The sample taken for sequencing was PBMCs. Receptors were obtained from a male donor in good health and CMV-seronegative. Each CDR3 is given with its conserved first and last residue. D genes are given only for firm matches. Part of the rows lack a size; the others show once, few, many or a class for expanded clones.

d_gene	v_gene	abundance	j_gene	CDR3aa	CDR3nt
-	TRBV6-1	-	TRBJ1-4	CASSARGQNEKLFF	TGTGCCAGCAGTGCCAGGGGCCAAAATGAAAAACTGTTTTTT
-	TRBV11-2	few	TRBJ2-7	CASSLAQGSYEQYF	TGTGCCAGCAGCTTAGCTCAGGGGTCCTACGAGCAGTACTTC
-	TRBV29-1	-	TRBJ2-2	CSVEGDRLDTGELFF	TGCAGCGTTGAAGGAGACAGGTTGGACACCGGGGAGCTGTTTTTT
-	TRBV10-3	-	TRBJ2-7	CAISEVSSYEQYF	TGTGCCATCAGTGAAGTTAGCTCCTACGAGCAGTACTTC
TRBD2	TRBV4-3	-	TRBJ2-6	CASSQVGGGSGANVLTF	TGCGCCAGCAGCCAAGTTGGGGGGGGATCTGGGGCCAACGTCCTGACTTTC
TRBD1	TRBV5-1	-	TRBJ1-2	CASSPGTGADYGYTF	TGCGCCAGCAGCCCCGGGACAGGGGCGGACTATGGCTACACCTTC
-	TRBV30	few	TRBJ1-1	CACTLLGGNTEAFF	TGTGCCTGTACACTTCTCGGAGGTAACACTGAAGCTTTCTTT
TRBD2	TRBV18	-	TRBJ2-5	CASSLLASQETQYF	TGTGCCAGCTCACTACTAGCGAGCCAAGAGACCCAGTACTTC
TRBD2	TRBV19	-	TRBJ2-1	CASSMGAVAGGPNEQFF	TGTGCCAGTAGTATGGGGGCGGTAGCGGGAGGCCCCAATGAGCAGTTCTTC
-	TRBV7-9	few	TRBJ2-7	CASSLYGGELYEQYF	TGTGCCAGCAGCTTATACGGCGGGGAACTATACGAGCAGTACTTC
TRBD2	TRBV6-1	few	TRBJ2-7	CASSVGGVSYEQYF	TGTGCCAGCAGTGTCGGGGGGGTTTCCTACGAGCAGTACTTC
TRBD2	TRBV5-1	-	TRBJ2-1	CASSLGSGRTNEQFF	TGCGCCAGCAGCTTGGGGAGCGGGAGGACGAATGAGCAGTTCTTC
-	TRBV5-1	once	TRBJ2-2	CASSSIDTAGELFF	TGCGCCAGCAGCTCGATTGACACGGCCGGGGAGCTGTTTTTT
TRBD1	TRBV19	once	TRBJ1-1	CASSIGDRGEAFF	TGTGCCAGTAGTATAGGGGACAGGGGTGAAGCTTTCTTT
-	TRBV27	-	TRBJ1-6	CASQAGVPYSPLHF	TGTGCCAGCCAAGCGGGAGTCCCGTATTCACCCCTCCACTTT
TRBD1	TRBV23-1	-	TRBJ1-6	CASSQSGGTDSNSPLHF	TGCGCCAGCAGTCAATCAGGGGGGACAGATAGCAATTCACCCCTCCACTTT
-	TRBV5-4	-	TRBJ1-2	CASSLTIQGNYGYTF	TGTGCCAGCAGCTTAACCATACAGGGCAACTATGGCTACACCTTC
-	TRBV2	-	TRBJ1-1	CASRTQGRGEAFF	TGTGCCAGCAGGACGCAGGGGAGGGGTGAAGCTTTCTTT
-	TRBV19	-	TRBJ1-2	CASSHQRRASGGYTF	TGTGCCAGTTCCCACCAGCGCAGGGCTAGTGGAGGCTACACCTTC
-	TRBV18	-	TRBJ1-1	CASSPTGSGTEAFF	TGTGCCAGCTCACCTACAGGGTCAGGCACTGAAGCTTTCTTT
-	TRBV6-5	few	TRBJ1-1	CASVRQTEAFF	TGTGCCAGCGTGCGACAGACTGAAGCTTTCTTT
TRBD2	TRBV6-5	-	TRBJ2-1	CASSYGRGGHNEQFF	TGTGCCAGCAGTTACGGACGGGGGGGTCACAATGAGCAGTTCTTC
-	TRBV6-1	-	TRBJ2-7	CASSARTSEQYF	TGTGCCAGCAGCGCACGGACATCCGAGCAGTACTTC
-	TRBV21-1	-	TRBJ2-3	CASSVRTSGTDTQYF	TGTGCCAGCAGCGTACGGACTAGCGGTACAGATACGCAGTATTTT
-	TRBV6-6	-	TRBJ2-3	CASRSGTHTDTQYF	TGTGCCAGCAGATCCGGGACACATACAGATACGCAGTATTTT
-	TRBV5-1	-	TRBJ2-7	CASSLITGAYEQYF	TGCGCCAGCAGCCTCATAACAGGTGCCTACGAGCAGTACTTC